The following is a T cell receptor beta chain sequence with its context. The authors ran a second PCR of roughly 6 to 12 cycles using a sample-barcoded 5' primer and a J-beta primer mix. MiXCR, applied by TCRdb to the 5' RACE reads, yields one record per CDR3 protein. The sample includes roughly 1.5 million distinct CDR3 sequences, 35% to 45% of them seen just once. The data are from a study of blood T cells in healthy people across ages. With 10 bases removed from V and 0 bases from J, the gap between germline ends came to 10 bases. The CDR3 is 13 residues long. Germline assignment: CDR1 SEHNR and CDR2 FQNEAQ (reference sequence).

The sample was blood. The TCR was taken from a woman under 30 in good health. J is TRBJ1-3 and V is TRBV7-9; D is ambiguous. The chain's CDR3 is CATGPSSGNTIYF. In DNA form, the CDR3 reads TGTGCCACCGGACCGAGCTCTGGAAACACCATATATTTT.